This T cell receptor (beta chain) was obtained from a study of T cell clones after liver transplantation. Looking at the study overall: As an antigen-independent comparator, third-party-reactive TCRbeta sequences came from pre-transplant mixed lymphocyte reactions. Without induction therapy, subjects received standard immunosuppression until 12-24 months post-transplant. Tolerant meant at least one year fully off immunosuppression without liver enzymes above twice normal.

Germline V CDR1 and CDR2: SGHTA, FQGTGA. The CDR3 spans 15 residues. The V gene lost 0 bases and the J gene lost 2 bases, with 11 bases spanning the gap. Produced via immunoSEQ multiplex PCR; TCRdb's table is partial and in-frame only. The sample lists about 45,000 clones, roughly 86% occurring once. The study, taken as a whole, reports: Post-transplant, graft-donor-reactive CD4 TCRbeta sequences in blood dropped significantly in most of the 8 subjects.

About this clone: Its antigen is as yet unknown.

Source: CD4+ T cells from blood, taken 24 months after liver transplant. The chain couples TRBV7-3 to TRBJ2-7; TRBD2 is a possible D gene (5 bases). The source is a human patient who received a liver transplant. Some T cells may arise from the graft donor. CDR3 sequence (DNA): TGTGCCAGCAGCTTAACGTCGGGGAATACCTACGAGCAGTACTTC. Translating it yields CASSLTSGNTYEQYF. Full variable domain (missing parts from reference TRBV7-3 and TRBJ2-7): GAGVSQTPSNKVTEKGKYVELRCDPISGHTALYWYRQSLGQGPEFLIYFQGTGAADDSGLPNDRFFAVRPEGSVSTLKIQRTERGDSAVYLCASSLTSGNTYEQYFGPGTRLTVT.